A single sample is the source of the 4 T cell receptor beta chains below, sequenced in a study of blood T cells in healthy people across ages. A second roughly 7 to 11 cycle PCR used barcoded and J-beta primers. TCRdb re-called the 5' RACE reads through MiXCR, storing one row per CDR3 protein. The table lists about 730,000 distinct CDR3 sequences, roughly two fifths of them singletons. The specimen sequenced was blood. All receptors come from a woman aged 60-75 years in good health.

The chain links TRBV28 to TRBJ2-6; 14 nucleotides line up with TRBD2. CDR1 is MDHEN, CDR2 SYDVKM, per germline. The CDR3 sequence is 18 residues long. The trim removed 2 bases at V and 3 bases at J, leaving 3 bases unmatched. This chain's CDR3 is CASSLKGLAGVGANVLTF. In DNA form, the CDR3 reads TGTGCCAGCAGTTTAAAGGGACTAGCGGGAGTTGGGGCCAACGTCCTGACTTTC.

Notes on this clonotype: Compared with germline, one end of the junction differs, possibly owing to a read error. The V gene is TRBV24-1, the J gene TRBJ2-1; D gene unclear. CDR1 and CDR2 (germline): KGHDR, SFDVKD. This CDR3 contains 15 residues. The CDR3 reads CAASDLTERDNEQFF. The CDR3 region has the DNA TGTGCCGCCAGTGATTTGACTGAAAGAGACAATGAGCAGTTCTTC.

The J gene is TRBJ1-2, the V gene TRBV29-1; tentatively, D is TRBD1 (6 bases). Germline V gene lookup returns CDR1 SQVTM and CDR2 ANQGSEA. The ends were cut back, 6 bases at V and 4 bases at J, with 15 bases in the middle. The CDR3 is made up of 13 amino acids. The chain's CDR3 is CSVYTRGSYGYTF. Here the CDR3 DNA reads TGCAGCGTCTATACCAGGGGATCCTATGGCTACACCTTC.

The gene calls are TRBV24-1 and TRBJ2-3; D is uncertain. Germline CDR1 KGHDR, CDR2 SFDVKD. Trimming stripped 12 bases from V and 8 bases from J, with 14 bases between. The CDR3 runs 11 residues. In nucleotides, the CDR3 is TGTGCCGCCGAAGTCTCAGCTACGCAGTATTTT. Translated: CAAEVSATQYF.